The following is a T cell receptor (beta chain) sequence with its context. Trimming cost V 10 bases and J 2 bases; bases outside gene matches: 3. CDR1 is SGHVS, CDR2 FQNEAQ, per germline. CDR3 length equals 12 residues. The data were produced by immunoSEQ multiplex PCR, yet TCRdb's version contains in-frame clones alone and is incomplete. The sample lists about 140,000 clones; 75% to 85% were seen once. This record belongs to a study of blood T cell repertoires in COVID-19. At the level of the study: COVID-19 samples collected from the United States, Italy and Spain covered acute and convalescent phases.

The sequencing input was peripheral blood. The chain carries TRBV7-8 and TRBJ2-7; 9 nucleotides align to TRBD1. The source is a man between 45 and 60 years old with acute or convalescent COVID-19. The CDR3 is CATRQGAYEQYF. The CDR3 nucleotides read TGTGCCACCAGACAGGGGGCCTACGAGCAGTACTTC.